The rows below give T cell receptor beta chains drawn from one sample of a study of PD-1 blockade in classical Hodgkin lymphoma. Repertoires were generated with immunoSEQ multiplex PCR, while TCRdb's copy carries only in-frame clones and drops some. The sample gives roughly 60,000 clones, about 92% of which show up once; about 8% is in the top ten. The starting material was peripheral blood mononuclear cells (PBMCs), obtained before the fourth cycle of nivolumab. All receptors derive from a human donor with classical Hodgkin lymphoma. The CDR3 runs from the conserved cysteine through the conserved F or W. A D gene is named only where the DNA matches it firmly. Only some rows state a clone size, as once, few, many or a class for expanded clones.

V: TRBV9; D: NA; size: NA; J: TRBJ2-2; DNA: TGTGCCAGCAGCGTAGCGTGGAACACCGGGGAGCTGTTTTTT; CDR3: CASSVAWNTGELFF
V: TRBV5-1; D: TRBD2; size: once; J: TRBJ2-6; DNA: TGCGCCAGCCACTCCGGACTAGCGGGAACCGGGGCCAACGTCCTGACTTTC; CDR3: CASHSGLAGTGANVLTF
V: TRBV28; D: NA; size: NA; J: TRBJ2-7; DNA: TGTGCCAGCAGCCCAACAAGCGGATCCTACGAGCAGTACTTC; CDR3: CASSPTSGSYEQYF
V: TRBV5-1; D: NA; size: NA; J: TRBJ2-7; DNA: TGCGCCAGCAGCTTGGACAGCCAGCGATTGGACGAGCAGTACTTC; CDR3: CASSLDSQRLDEQYF
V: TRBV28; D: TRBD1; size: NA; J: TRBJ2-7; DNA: TGTGCCAGCAGTCCCCCTCCCTCGAACAGGGGGTGGGAGCAGTACTTC; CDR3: CASSPPPSNRGWEQYF
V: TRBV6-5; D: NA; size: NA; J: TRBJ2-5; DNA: TGTGCCAGCAGTTACTCCACTTGGGCCGCCCAAGAGACCCAGTACTTC; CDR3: CASSYSTWAAQETQYF
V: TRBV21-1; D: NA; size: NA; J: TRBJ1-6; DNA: TGTGCCAGCACCCTGGAGTGGGGTGCACCCCTCCACTTT; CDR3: CASTLEWGAPLHF
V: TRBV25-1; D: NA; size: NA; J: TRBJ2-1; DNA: TGTGCCAGCAGTGAATTTACTGACTACAATGAGCAGTTCTTC; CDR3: CASSEFTDYNEQFF
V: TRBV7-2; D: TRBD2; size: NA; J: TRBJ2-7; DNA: TGTGCCAGCAGCTTATGGGGACTAGGCCAGCACGAGCAGTACTTC; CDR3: CASSLWGLGQHEQYF
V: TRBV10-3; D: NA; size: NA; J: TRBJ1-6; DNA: TGTGCCATCAGTGAGAGGGGAGGGGATAATTCACCCCTCCACTTT; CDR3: CAISERGGDNSPLHF
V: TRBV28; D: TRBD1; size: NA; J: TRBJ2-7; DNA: TGTGCCAGCAGTTTATGGCGACAGGGGGCGCTTGGCGAGCAGTACTTC; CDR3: CASSLWRQGALGEQYF
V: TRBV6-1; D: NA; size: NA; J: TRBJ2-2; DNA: TGTGCCAGCAGTGAATTGCCGGCCGGGGAGCTGTTTTTT; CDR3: CASSELPAGELFF
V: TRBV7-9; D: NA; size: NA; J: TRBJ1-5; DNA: TGTGCCAGCAGCTTAGCTACTGGGGAGCAGCCCCAGCATTTT; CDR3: CASSLATGEQPQHF
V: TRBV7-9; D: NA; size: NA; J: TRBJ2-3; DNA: TGTGCCAGCAGACCCGCTGGCGCAGATACGCAGTATTTT; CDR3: CASRPAGADTQYF
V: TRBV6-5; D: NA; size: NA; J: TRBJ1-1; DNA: TGTGCCAGCAGTTACGTACGGGGGAACACTGAAGCTTTCTTT; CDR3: CASSYVRGNTEAFF
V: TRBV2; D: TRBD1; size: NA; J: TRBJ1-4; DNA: TGTGCCAGCAGCCATCAGGGGGATTTTGTCTTTAGTGAAAAACTGTTTTTT; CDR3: CASSHQGDFVFSEKLFF
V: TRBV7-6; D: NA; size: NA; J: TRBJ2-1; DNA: TGTGCCAGCAGCCCCCAAGACGTCTACAATGAGCAGTTCTTC; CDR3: CASSPQDVYNEQFF